This T cell receptor beta chain derives from a study of T-cell memory formation after mild COVID-19. Study details: Largely donor-specific TCR clusters were found.

Remarks on this clonotype: Its antigen is not identified.

Germline CDR1 SGHNT, CDR2 YYREEE (reference sequence). CDR3 length equals 14 residues. V was clipped by 0 bases and J by 7 bases, with 11 bases between them. Findings and caveats of the study: Cross-reactive memory apparently joined, as some responding clones appeared in pre-infection memory. CD4+ contracting clones lay mainly in CM and EM, CD8+ ones in EMRA.

Barcoded TCR alpha and TCR beta cDNA libraries with UMIs came from 5'RACE using constant-segment primers. TCRdb reanalysed the 5' RACE reads using MiXCR and keeps one entry per CDR3 protein. This table has approximately 210,000 distinct CDR3 sequences, around 30% appearing once. This TCR was sampled from an adult woman who had mild COVID-19 (a few samples of this study predate the infection). Cell type and time point are not known. Sequenced: PBMCs or a T cell subset sorted from them (not recorded which). The chain joins TRBV5-4 to TRBJ2-4; D is undetermined. The CDR3 DNA reads TGTGCCAGCAGCTTGGGCCTCGGTGATAACATTCAGTACTTC. Its protein is CASSLGLGDNIQYF.